These T cell receptor beta chains were read from a single sample in a study of T cell responses to AZD1222 COVID-19 vaccine. Measured with immunoSEQ multiplex PCR; TCRdb has only the in-frame clones, and not every one. Of about 120,000 clones in the sample, about 90% are singletons; the top ten hold 1.5% to 2%. The sequencing here drew on peripheral blood, taken 28 days after the second AZD1222 dose. These TCRs come from an adult who received the AZD1222 COVID-19 vaccine. Both conserved end residues are part of each CDR3. A D gene is named only where the DNA matches it firmly. Rows may omit the clone size; those that give it use once, few, many or a size class.

abundance	v_gene	j_gene	d_gene	CDR3nt	CDR3aa
NA	TRBV7-8	TRBJ1-5	NA	TGTGCCAGCAGCTTAGTGGCAGGGGCTCAGCCCCAGCATTTT	CASSLVAGAQPQHF
NA	TRBV6-5	TRBJ2-7	NA	TGTGCCAGCCACCGCCCGGGGGTATCCTACGAGCAGTACTTC	CASHRPGVSYEQYF
NA	TRBV5-1	TRBJ2-3	NA	TGCGCCAGCAGCCCAAGCGGAAGCACAGATACGCAGTATTTT	CASSPSGSTDTQYF
NA	TRBV7-3	TRBJ2-5	TRBD1	TGTGCCAGCAGCCAAGGGGGCACCGAGACCCAGTACTTC	CASSQGGTETQYF
NA	TRBV25-1	TRBJ2-2	NA	TGTGCCAGCAGGGGCCTGGGGAGCTGGTCCGGGGAGCTGTTTTTT	CASRGLGSWSGELFF
NA	TRBV13	TRBJ2-7	NA	TGTGCCAGCAGCTTCAAAACGGGACGTGACGAGCAGTACTTC	CASSFKTGRDEQYF
NA	TRBV5-1	TRBJ1-6	NA	TGCGCCAGCAGCTTGGGGGGTTTCGCTCCTTCACCCCTCCACTTT	CASSLGGFAPSPLHF
NA	TRBV5-1	TRBJ2-5	NA	TGCGCCAGCGCCAACTCAGGGCACGAGACCCAGTACTTC	CASANSGHETQYF
NA	TRBV7-2	TRBJ2-7	TRBD2	TGTGCCAGCAGCTTATTCCCGGGAGGGCCCTACGAGCAGTACTTC	CASSLFPGGPYEQYF
few	TRBV6-5	TRBJ2-5	NA	TGTGCCAGCAGTCATTCAGGGAGTTCCCAAGAGACCCAGTACTTC	CASSHSGSSQETQYF
once	TRBV27	TRBJ2-1	NA	TGTGCCAGCAGTCCCAGAGGGTTAGCGAGCTCCTACAATGAGCAGTTCTTC	CASSPRGLASSYNEQFF
once	TRBV19	TRBJ1-1	NA	TGTGCCACAAACAGGGCCCCGAACACTGAAGCTTTCTTT	CATNRAPNTEAFF
once	TRBV11-2	TRBJ1-5	NA	TGTGCCAGCAGCTTAGAACCAGGGCCAAATCAGCCCCAGCATTTT	CASSLEPGPNQPQHF
NA	TRBV27	TRBJ2-3	TRBD1	TGTGCCAGCAGTTCCGACAGGGGGCTTCCAGATACGCAGTATTTT	CASSSDRGLPDTQYF
NA	TRBV6-6	TRBJ1-5	NA	TGTGCCAGCAGTTGGCAGGGGCGTTATAGCAATCAGCCCCAGCATTTT	CASSWQGRYSNQPQHF
few	TRBV28	TRBJ1-4	NA	TGTGCCAGCAGTTCCTTCGGGAATCTAAATGAAAAACTGTTTTTT	CASSSFGNLNEKLFF
NA	TRBV5-1	TRBJ2-5	TRBD1	TGCGCCAGCAGCTTGGCGGGACAGCAAGAGACCCAGTACTTC	CASSLAGQQETQYF
NA	TRBV7-9	TRBJ2-3	NA	TGTGCCAGCAGCTTAGTCGGGGGAGGTGCAGATACGCAGTATTTT	CASSLVGGGADTQYF
NA	TRBV30	TRBJ1-1	NA	TGTGCCTGGAGTTCAACGAGGAACAGGGCAGCTTTCTTT	CAWSSTRNRAAFF
NA	TRBV10-3	TRBJ2-1	NA	TGTGCCACAGCAAGTGACACCGGGACACCGTCAGGCAATGAGCAGTTCTTC	CATASDTGTPSGNEQFF
NA	TRBV6-5	TRBJ2-4	NA	TGTGCCAGCGGGATCCTAGCCAAAAACATTCAGTACTTC	CASGILAKNIQYF
NA	TRBV2	TRBJ1-5	NA	TGTGCCAGCAGTGAAGGCGGGAGTTGGGGAAATCAGCCCCAGCATTTT	CASSEGGSWGNQPQHF